This passage covers 5 T cell receptor beta chains from one sample sequenced in a study of blood T cell repertoires in COVID-19. Sequencing was performed with immunoSEQ multiplex PCR; in TCRdb, only in-frame clones are kept and a portion is missing. This table has roughly 250,000 clones, approximately 80% appearing once. Sample: peripheral blood. These receptors were taken from a woman between 35 and 50 years old with active or convalescent COVID-19.

The CDR3 reads CASSQGNRGSYEQYF. The CDR3 nucleotides read TGCGCCAGCAGCCAGGGTAACAGGGGATCCTACGAGCAGTACTTC. V is TRBV4-1 and J is TRBJ2-7, with 7 bases identical to TRBD1. J was trimmed by 1 base and V by 3 bases; bases with no gene match: 6. Germline V gene data show CDR1 as MGHRA and CDR2 as YSYEKL. The CDR3 covers 15 residues.

V and J are TRBV19 and TRBJ1-5, with D uncertain. Trimming pared 7 bases from V and 0 bases from J, leaving 10 bases between. CDR1 is LNHDA and CDR2 is SQIVND in the germline V gene (reference sequence). There are 14 residues in the CDR3. The chain's CDR3 is CASKEQDSNQPQHF. The CDR3 nucleotides are TGTGCCAGTAAGGAGCAAGATAGCAATCAGCCCCAGCATTTT.

This clone came up a few times. The chain carries TRBV7-8 and TRBJ2-2; tentative D call: TRBD1 (5 bases). Germline CDR1 reads SGHVS; CDR2 reads FQNEAQ. The CDR3 spans 16 residues. Trimming shortened V by 3 bases and J by 2 bases, and 13 bases separated the two germline ends. The CDR3 coding sequence is TGTGCCAGCAGCTTTAGGGCAGGGCCCAACACCGGGGAGCTGTTTTTT. Translated, it gives CASSFRAGPNTGELFF.

The chain recombines TRBV27 with TRBJ1-4; D may be TRBD1 (5 bases). The germline V gene has CDR1 MNHEY and CDR2 SMNVEV (reference sequence). This CDR3 comprises 14 residues. V gave up 4 bases and J gave up 8 bases, with 14 bases separating them. CDR3 sequence reads: CASSSTVGSEKLFF. Written as DNA, the CDR3 is TGTGCCAGCAGTTCGACAGTGGGGTCGGAAAAACTGTTTTTT.

This chain joins TRBV6-5 and TRBJ2-7; 9 positions match TRBD1. The CDR3 length is 14 residues. J was trimmed by 1 base and V by 7 bases; bases with no gene match: 5. The germline V gene has CDR1 MNHEY and CDR2 SVGAGI. Here the CDR3 DNA reads TGTGCCAGCACTGGGACAGGGTCATCCTACGAGCAGTACTTC. This codes for CASTGTGSSYEQYF.